This T cell receptor (beta chain) was identified in a study of shared clonotypes between healthy human individuals (dated by TCRdb to 2018 to 2021). Concerning the study at large: The cohort included three men and a couple of women between 18 and 49 years of age. Libraries were prepared and TCR repertoires were sequenced by different laboratories using diverse techniques, in order to increase sequencing depth and limit assay-specific biases. Per donor, three plates each were used for CD4 naive and CD4 memory, two for CD8 naive, and one for CD8 memory. To estimate repertoire size and how much clonotypes are shared between individuals, the study performed deep sequencing of blood TCR repertoires from about five healthy adults. Between about 0.94 and 8.9 billion PBMCs per donor were obtained by leukapheresis. Overall study results and their limits: Sampling was restricted to blood, and TCR repertoires in tissue are likely to differ from TCR repertoires in blood. Sharing across a few donors was observed for about 5% of naive CD4, about 4% of naive CD8, over 2% of memory CD4, and about 0.4% of memory CD8 clonotypes. Naive subsets generally had larger estimated clonotype richness than memory subsets did. Even with the large sequencing depth, rarefaction of the sorted-subset datasets indicated that sequencing was incomplete. The genetic and exposure-history diversity represented was limited by the small number of donors. Based on pairwise subsampling, the degree of clonotype sharing among donors was expected to be affected by sequencing depth. Clonotypes shared by all four sorted-subset donors showed higher generation probabilities than non-shared clonotypes.

In regard to this clone: The antigen it recognizes is unknown. No base qualities exist here, and no much larger clone lies one base off it.

Using the deep immunoSEQ assay, TCR CDR3 regions were amplified from genomic DNA by multiplex PCR. Genomic DNA extracted from each cell subset was distributed evenly over all wells of several immunoSEQ 96-well plates, and each plate served as one replicate. Each replicate PCR for sorted subsets received 150 to 250 ng genomic DNA, equal to roughly 30,000 T cell genomes. Purified libraries were quantified with a Qubit 3.0 fluorometer, sized on a Bioanalyzer 2100, and re-quantified with the KAPA Library Quantification kit. Each immunoSEQ 96-well plate was sequenced on its own single-read 150-cycle Illumina NextSeq 550 flow cell. Per the source publication's procedure: Because only junctional sequences without quality scores were contained in the immunoSEQ output, filtering matching that applied to full-length reads could not be performed. To assign V/J genes and CDR3, sequences were annotated against IMGT germline references using PyIR, a Python wrapper for IgBLAST v1.9. Reads with weak V/J assignments (E-value above 1e-6), missing CDR3, stop codons, out-of-frame junctions, or ambiguous translated residues were removed. V3J clonotypes were defined by identical inferred V gene, J gene, and CDR3 amino acid sequence. To compute the percentage overlap between repertoires, the number of shared unique clonotypes was divided by the size of the smaller repertoire. Repertoire richness was assessed with RTK rarefaction, the Chao1 estimator, and Recon v2.1 estimates of unobserved clonotypes. Generation probabilities were computed with OLGA for all TCRbeta clonotypes obtained by the gDNA method from a handful of donors. The source is immuneACCESS, and TCRdb retained only in-frame sequences with V and J called. Part of the clones is not carried over; for the studies checked, unresolved V genes explain less than half of this, and the remainder is unexplained. The V and J calls and the clone size are those of that table, but D and trimming were determined from the DNA. For this sample there are more than 850,000 clones; 75% to 85% appear just once. The ten biggest clones cover about 0.52% of the sample.

Donors were healthy HIV-negative adults with no recently reported acute infections or vaccinations. Only Caucasian adults living in Nashville, Tennessee, USA were represented among the donors. CD4+ T cells were enriched by magnetic negative selection; naive cells were then positively selected on CD45RA, and the negative fraction formed the memory subset. Blood was collected by leukapheresis, and PBMCs were isolated by Ficoll-Histopaque density gradient centrifugation and then cryopreserved in liquid nitrogen vapor phase. Analytical flow cytometry was used to check the purity and quantity of each magnetically sorted T cell population. Genomic DNA was isolated from every sorted fraction and measured by UV absorbance on a Nanodrop 2000c. The sample was memory CD4+ T cells from PBMCs. Explained via the paper, the cell subset or site label denotes: CD45RA-negative fraction. The TCR originated in a man in his late teens or twenties in good health. Some clones in this sample may be carry-over from other donors' samples.

The CDR3 protein: CASSLEVGHGQYF. The DNA sequence is TGTGCCAGCAGCTTGGAGGTCGGGCACGGGCAGTACTTC. The sequence joins TRBV5-5 to TRBJ2-7, with the D gene uncertain. Trimming takes 0 bases from V and 9 bases from J, and the germline ends sit 13 bases apart. In the germline V gene (reference sequence), CDR1 corresponds to SGHKS and CDR2 to YYEKEE. The CDR3 runs 13 amino acids, cysteine and phenylalanine included. Kept here is only the CDR3 DNA, which spans 39 bases and is read in frame from base 1.